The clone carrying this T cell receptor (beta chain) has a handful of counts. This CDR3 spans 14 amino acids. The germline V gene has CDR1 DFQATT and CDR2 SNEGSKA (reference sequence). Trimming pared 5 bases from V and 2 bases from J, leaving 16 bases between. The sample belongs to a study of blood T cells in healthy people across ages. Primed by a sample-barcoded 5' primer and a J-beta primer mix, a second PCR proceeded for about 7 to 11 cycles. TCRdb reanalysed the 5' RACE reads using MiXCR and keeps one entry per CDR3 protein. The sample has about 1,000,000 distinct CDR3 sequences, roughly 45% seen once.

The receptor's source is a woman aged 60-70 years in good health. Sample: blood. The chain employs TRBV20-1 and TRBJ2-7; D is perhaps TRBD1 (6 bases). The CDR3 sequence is CSAHQGTYTYEQYF. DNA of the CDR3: TGCAGTGCTCACCAGGGGACCTATACCTACGAGCAGTACTTC.